This TCR beta chain derives from a study of Graves' ophthalmopathy and Graves' hyperthyroidism. The length of the CDR3 is 15 residues. V lost 2 bases to trimming and J lost 1 base, with 12 bases between them. The V gene's germline CDR1 is SGHTA and CDR2 FQGNSA. This clonotype was detected ten times or more. Its antigen is unknown. General study points: Distinction of ophthalmopathy from stable hyperthyroidism by a 13-signature model reached roughly 88% sensitivity and 75% to 83% specificity.

Certain patients, namely those with other autoimmune diseases, uncontrolled infections, pregnancy or lactation, were excluded. As the template, RNA transcripts were used to amplify TCR beta CDR3 regions. HTBI primers were employed in first-round RT-PCR, then a second-round multiplex PCR followed. MiXCR, applied by TCRdb to the multiplex PCR reads, yields one record per CDR3 protein. The sample shows a few hundred thousand distinct CDR3 sequences, 17% of them seen only once. Material for sequencing was peripheral blood. The V call is TRBV7-2, the J call TRBJ2-7; D possibly corresponds to TRBD1 (5 bases). The sequence was obtained from an adult man with Graves' ophthalmopathy. CDR3 region: CASSLSGLSSYEQYF. The CDR3 DNA follows: TGTGCCAGCAGCTTATCAGGGTTAAGTTCCTACGAGCAGTACTTC.